The present TCR beta chain was sequenced within a study of cytomegalovirus exposure and HLA in healthy donors. The study, taken as a whole, reports: In a later analysis, first-cohort TCR clusters were found to tend to co-occur in the 130 or so validation repertoires. A few of the chains that were CMV-associated were confirmed in vitro to be specific for CMV antigens. Investigators reported around 150 TCR beta chains as tied to cytomegalovirus.

On this clone: Antigen specificity is unknown.

Some clones are missing from TCRdb's copy, which holds only in-frame ones; the method was immunoSEQ multiplex PCR. Among 150,000 or so clones, 75% to 90% were seen once, and the ten largest hold 0.95% to 1.5%. CDR3 size: 14 residues. In germline, CDR1 is SNHLY, CDR2 FYNNEI. The V and J ends lost 7 bases and 5 bases, in that order; junction bases with no gene match: 9. The rearrangement uses TRBV2 and TRBJ1-2; the match to TRBD1 covers 8 bases. The source material was PBMCs. The clonotype originates from a young woman in good health and CMV-seronegative. The CDR3 loop reads CASNADRGGYGYTF. CDR3 nucleotides: TGTGCCAGCAATGCTGACAGGGGTGGTTATGGCTACACCTTC.